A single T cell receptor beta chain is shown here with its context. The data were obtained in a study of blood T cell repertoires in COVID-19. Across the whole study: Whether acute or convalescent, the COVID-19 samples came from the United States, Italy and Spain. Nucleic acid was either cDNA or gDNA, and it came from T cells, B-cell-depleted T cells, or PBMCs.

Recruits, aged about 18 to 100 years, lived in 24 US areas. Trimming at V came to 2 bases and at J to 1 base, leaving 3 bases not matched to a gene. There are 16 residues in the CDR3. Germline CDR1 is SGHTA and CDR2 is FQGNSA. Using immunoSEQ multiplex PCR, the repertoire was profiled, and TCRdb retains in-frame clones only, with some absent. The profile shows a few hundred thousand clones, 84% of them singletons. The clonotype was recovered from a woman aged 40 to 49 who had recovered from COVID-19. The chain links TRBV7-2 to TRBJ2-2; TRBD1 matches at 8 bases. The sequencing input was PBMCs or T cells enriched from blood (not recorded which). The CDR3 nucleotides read TGTGCCAGCAGCTTACTCGACAGGGGGAACACCGGGGAGCTGTTTTTT. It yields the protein CASSLLDRGNTGELFF.